These T cell receptor beta chains were read from a single sample in a study of tumor T cells in aggressive B-cell lymphoma. The table came from immunoSEQ multiplex PCR; TCRdb's copy has only in-frame clones and leaves some out. The sample consists of about 11,000 clones, approximately 90% of them appearing once. Sequenced material: tumor tissue. The receptors originated from an adult with diffuse large B cell lymphoma. Each CDR3 is given with its conserved first and last residue. The D gene is left open where the match is weak.

CDR3 DNA: TGTGCCAGCAGTTTTCCAGGGGGCCTTGGCTACACCTTC
CDR3 protein: CASSFPGGLGYTF
J gene: TRBJ1-2
CDR3 length: 13
V gene: TRBV27
D gene: TRBD1

CDR3 DNA: TGTGCCAGCTCACCGGGACAGGTGATGGCTTTCTTT
CDR3 protein: CASSPGQVMAFF
J gene: TRBJ1-1
CDR3 length: 12
V gene: TRBV18
D gene: TRBD1

CDR3 DNA: TGTGCCAGCAGAATGGGACTAGCGGGGCGGGATACGCAGTATTTT
CDR3 protein: CASRMGLAGRDTQYF
J gene: TRBJ2-3
CDR3 length: 15
V gene: TRBV6-5
D gene: TRBD2

CDR3 DNA: TGTGCCAGCAGCCCTATAGCCTTCGCAGATACGCAGTATTTT
CDR3 protein: CASSPIAFADTQYF
J gene: TRBJ2-3
CDR3 length: 14
V gene: TRBV5-4
D gene: -

CDR3 DNA: TGTGCCAGCATCTCGAGGACAGGGACCCCTCAGCCCCAGCATTTT
CDR3 protein: CASISRTGTPQPQHF
J gene: TRBJ1-5
CDR3 length: 15
V gene: TRBV6-6
D gene: TRBD1

CDR3 DNA: TGTGCCAGCAGTCCCGAGATGAACACTGAAGCTTTCTTT
CDR3 protein: CASSPEMNTEAFF
J gene: TRBJ1-1
CDR3 length: 13
V gene: TRBV28
D gene: -

CDR3 DNA: TGTGCCAGTAGTCCTCAGACAGAAGGCTATGGCTACACCTTC
CDR3 protein: CASSPQTEGYGYTF
J gene: TRBJ1-2
CDR3 length: 14
V gene: TRBV19
D gene: -

CDR3 DNA: TGTGCCAGCAGTGACCCCAGCGGTGAGCAGTTCTTC
CDR3 protein: CASSDPSGEQFF
J gene: TRBJ2-1
CDR3 length: 12
V gene: TRBV2
D gene: -

CDR3 DNA: TGCGCCAGCAGCTGGGAGGCTAGCGGGGGTCACAATGAGCAGTTCTTC
CDR3 protein: CASSWEASGGHNEQFF
J gene: TRBJ2-1
CDR3 length: 16
V gene: TRBV5-1
D gene: TRBD2

CDR3 DNA: TGTGCCACCAGCAGAGATCGTCACAGCTCCTACGAGCAGTACTTC
CDR3 protein: CATSRDRHSSYEQYF
J gene: TRBJ2-7
CDR3 length: 15
V gene: TRBV15
D gene: -

CDR3 DNA: TGTGCCAGCAGCCAAGGTAGGGGGACAGATACGCAGTATTTT
CDR3 protein: CASSQGRGTDTQYF
J gene: TRBJ2-3
CDR3 length: 14
V gene: TRBV4-2
D gene: -

CDR3 DNA: TGCGCCAGCAGCTTTTCGGGCCAGTCGGGGGCTAATGAAAAACTGTTTTTT
CDR3 protein: CASSFSGQSGANEKLFF
J gene: TRBJ1-4
CDR3 length: 17
V gene: TRBV5-1
D gene: -

CDR3 DNA: TGCGCCAGCAGCTCCGGGGGGCCTGACCGAGATACGCAGTATTTT
CDR3 protein: CASSSGGPDRDTQYF
J gene: TRBJ2-3
CDR3 length: 15
V gene: TRBV5-1
D gene: -

CDR3 DNA: TGCGCCAGCAGCCAAGGGGGACTTTACAATGAGCAGTTCTTC
CDR3 protein: CASSQGGLYNEQFF
J gene: TRBJ2-1
CDR3 length: 14
V gene: TRBV4-3
D gene: -

CDR3 DNA: TGTGCCAGCAGTGGTACTAGCGGGAGCGACGAGCAGTACTTC
CDR3 protein: CASSGTSGSDEQYF
J gene: TRBJ2-7
CDR3 length: 14
V gene: TRBV6-1
D gene: TRBD2

CDR3 DNA: TGTGCCAGCAGTTCTTCTGCGGGGCATGACAGGGTGCATGGCTACACCTTC
CDR3 protein: CASSSSAGHDRVHGYTF
J gene: TRBJ1-2
CDR3 length: 17
V gene: TRBV27
D gene: TRBD1